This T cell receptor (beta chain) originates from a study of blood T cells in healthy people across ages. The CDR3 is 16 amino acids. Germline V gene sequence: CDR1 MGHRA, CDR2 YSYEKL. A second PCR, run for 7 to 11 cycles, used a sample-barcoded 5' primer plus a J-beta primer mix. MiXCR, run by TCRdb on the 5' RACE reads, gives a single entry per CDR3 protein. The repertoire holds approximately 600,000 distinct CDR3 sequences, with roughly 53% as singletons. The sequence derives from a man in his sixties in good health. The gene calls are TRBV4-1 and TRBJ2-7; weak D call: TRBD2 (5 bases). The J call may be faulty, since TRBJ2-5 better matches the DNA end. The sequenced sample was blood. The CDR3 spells CASSQAYSGVGKTQYF. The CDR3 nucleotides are TGCGCCAGCAGCCAGGCGTACAGCGGTGTTGGGAAGACCCAGTACTTC.